These T cell receptor beta chains were read from a single sample in a study of shared clonotypes between healthy human individuals. The method was immunoSEQ multiplex PCR; TCRdb's version includes in-frame clones alone and lacks a portion of them. The sample has about 490,000 clones, roughly 78% seen once; the top ten hold 12%. The specimen was PBMCs. All receptors derive from a woman aged 40 to 50 in good health. Some clones in this sample may be carry-over from other donors' samples. The CDR3 runs from the conserved cysteine through the conserved F or W. D genes are given only for firm matches. For some rows the clone size is stated as once, few or many, or as a class when expanded; others skip it.

clone size	V gene	D gene	J gene	CDR3 DNA	CDR3 protein
few	TRBV5-4	TRBD2	TRBJ2-1	TGTGCCAGCAGCTTGGGGACTAGCGTTCTAAGCGAGCAGTTCTTC	CASSLGTSVLSEQFF
few	TRBV29-1	TRBD2	TRBJ2-7	TGCAGCGCCGCCCTGGGCGGGAGTGTTTCCTACGAGCAGTACTTC	CSAALGGSVSYEQYF
-	TRBV5-1	TRBD2	TRBJ2-1	TGCGCCAGCAGCTTGACGGGAGGGCTTTACAATGAGCAGTTCTTC	CASSLTGGLYNEQFF
-	TRBV28	TRBD2	TRBJ2-6	TGTGCCAGCAGGGTAGCGGGAGGGCGTGGGGCCAACGTCCTGACTTTC	CASRVAGGRGANVLTF
few	TRBV7-2	-	TRBJ2-7	TGTGCCAGCAGCCCCGAGCGGAGGCGCGAGCAGTACTTC	CASSPERRREQYF
-	TRBV7-9	TRBD1	TRBJ1-4	TGTGCCAGCAGCTTAGTCGGACAGGGAGATGAAAAACTGTTTTTT	CASSLVGQGDEKLFF
-	TRBV7-9	-	TRBJ2-2	TGTGCCAGCAGCTTATCCAGCGGGGAGCTGTTTTTT	CASSLSSGELFF
-	TRBV5-5	-	TRBJ2-2	TGTGCCAGCAGCCCGGTTAGCGGACTTAACACCGGGGAGCTGTTTTTT	CASSPVSGLNTGELFF
-	TRBV10-3	-	TRBJ2-1	TGTGCCATCAGTGTAAAGGAGAACTCGTGGGACCTCGGACCTAGTTCTAGCTCCTACAATGAGCAGTTCTTC	CAISVKENSWDLGPSSSSYNEQFF
few	TRBV9	-	TRBJ2-1	TGTGCCAGCAGCCCAAACGGAGGTGGGGATGAGAATGAGCAGTTCTTC	CASSPNGGGDENEQFF
few	TRBV28	-	TRBJ2-3	TGTGCCAGCAAATCGGGGTTTGCGGGGGATACGCAGTATTTT	CASKSGFAGDTQYF
few	TRBV5-4	TRBD2	TRBJ2-3	TGTGCCAGCAGCTTGGCTTCTAGCGGGAGGGGGTTGGATACGCAGTATTTT	CASSLASSGRGLDTQYF
-	TRBV29-1	TRBD2	TRBJ2-3	TGCAGCGTTGTAGGGCTAGCGGCCCCAGATACGCAGTATTTT	CSVVGLAAPDTQYF
-	TRBV7-8	-	TRBJ2-7	TGTGCCAGCAGCTTAGTCGGGTCGGAAAATCGCCTCGAGCAGTACTTC	CASSLVGSENRLEQYF
-	TRBV29-1	-	TRBJ2-2	TGCAGCGTTGAAGATCGTTGGGTCACCGGGGAGCTGTTTTTT	CSVEDRWVTGELFF
-	TRBV7-3	-	TRBJ2-7	TGTGCCAGCAGCTTAGATCACAGGGCCAACGAGCAGTACTTC	CASSLDHRANEQYF
many	TRBV6-5	-	TRBJ2-7	TGTGCCAGCAGCGCCGGGACCCCTGCCTCCGAGCAGTACTTC	CASSAGTPASEQYF
-	TRBV27	TRBD2	TRBJ2-7	TGTGCCAGCAGTTTCGGGACTAGCGGGACCCACCCCTACGAGCAGTACTTC	CASSFGTSGTHPYEQYF
few	TRBV28	TRBD2	TRBJ2-2	TGTGCCAGCAGTTTAGGCGGGAGGGCCGACGGGGAGCTGTTTTTT	CASSLGGRADGELFF
-	TRBV2	-	TRBJ1-1	TGTGCCAGCAGTGAGGGGGGGTTCACCACTGAAGCTTTCTTT	CASSEGGFTTEAFF
-	TRBV7-6	TRBD1	TRBJ2-4	TGTGCCAGCAGCTCGGACCTTCGGGGACAGGGGAGGATATTAGCCAAAAACATTCAGTACTTC	CASSSDLRGQGRILAKNIQYF
few	TRBV2	-	TRBJ1-3	TGTGCCAGCGTTGCGGCGACCTCTGGAAACACCATATATTTT	CASVAATSGNTIYF
once	TRBV2	-	TRBJ2-5	TGTGCCAGCACGCCCGAAGCAAGGGAGACCCAGTACTTC	CASTPEARETQYF
-	TRBV30	TRBD1	TRBJ1-6	TGTGCCTGGAGTGCGGGACAGGCCGATCTCCTCCACTTT	CAWSAGQADLLHF
-	TRBV2	-	TRBJ2-5	TGTGCCAGCAAGAACGAAGGGACCCAGTACTTC	CASKNEGTQYF
-	TRBV27	-	TRBJ1-1	TGTGCCAGCAGTTACGGACAGTTCCCAGCTTTCTTT	CASSYGQFPAFF
-	TRBV11-2	TRBD1	TRBJ2-3	TGTGCCAGCAGCTCGAGGGGGACAGGGCGGTCCGATACGCAGTATTTT	CASSSRGTGRSDTQYF
-	TRBV18	TRBD2	TRBJ2-7	TGTGCCAGCTCACCAATGGGGACTAGCGGAGGGGCATACGAGCAGTACTTC	CASSPMGTSGGAYEQYF
-	TRBV5-1	TRBD1	TRBJ2-2	TGCGCCAGCAGCGCCCGACAGGGGTTCGGCACCGGGGAGCTGTTTTTT	CASSARQGFGTGELFF
-	TRBV19	TRBD1	TRBJ1-1	TGTGCCAGTAGTATCTACAGGGGGTATTCGACTGAAGCTTTCTTT	CASSIYRGYSTEAFF
-	TRBV6-5	TRBD1	TRBJ2-5	TGTGCCAGCAATAGGGACAGAGAAGAGACCCAGTACTTC	CASNRDREETQYF